Listed below are T cell receptor beta chains from one sample, sequenced in a study of T cell responses to AZD1222 COVID-19 vaccine. The table came from immunoSEQ multiplex PCR; TCRdb's copy has only in-frame clones and leaves some out. Among 95,000 to 150,000 clones listed, around 85% were seen once. This material consisted of peripheral blood, taken on day 0 of AZD1222 vaccination. Receptors were obtained from an adult in good health. The CDR3 runs from the conserved cysteine through the conserved F or W. D genes are given only for firm matches. The size field is filled for only some rows; it gives once, few, many or a size class.

d_call	v_call	j_call	clone_size	cdr3_aa	cdr3_nt
TRBD1	TRBV3-1/TRBV3-2	TRBJ2-5	many	CASSRQGNQETQYF	TGTGCCAGCAGCCGACAGGGGAATCAGGAGACCCAGTACTTC
TRBD1	TRBV6-6	TRBJ1-4	.	CATLPGGAGEKLFF	TGTGCCACCCTCCCAGGGGGCGCGGGTGAAAAACTGTTTTTT
.	TRBV28	TRBJ1-5	.	CASSLWGRSNSNQPQHF	TGTGCCAGCAGTTTATGGGGACGGTCAAATAGCAATCAGCCCCAGCATTTT
TRBD1	TRBV30	TRBJ2-2	.	CAWSLGGVGGELFF	TGTGCCTGGAGTCTAGGGGGCGTCGGCGGGGAGCTGTTTTTT
TRBD2	TRBV30	TRBJ2-1	.	CAWKPWGTRPYNEQFF	TGTGCCTGGAAGCCCTGGGGGACTAGGCCCTACAATGAGCAGTTCTTC
.	TRBV24-1	TRBJ1-6	.	CATSDPREANSPLHF	TGTGCCACCAGTGACCCAAGGGAGGCCAATTCACCCCTCCACTTT
.	TRBV30	TRBJ1-6	.	CAWKGTSGSSPLHF	TGTGCCTGGAAAGGGACATCTGGGAGTTCACCCCTCCACTTT
.	TRBV7-9	TRBJ2-5	.	CASSLEARETQYF	TGTGCCAGCAGCTTAGAAGCGAGGGAGACCCAGTACTTC
.	TRBV18	TRBJ1-5	.	CASSPTTSPIQPQHF	TGTGCCAGCTCACCAACCACTTCCCCCATTCAGCCCCAGCATTTT
TRBD1	TRBV29-1	TRBJ2-3	.	CSAKTGELTDTQYF	TGCAGCGCCAAGACAGGGGAGCTCACAGATACGCAGTATTTT
.	TRBV27	TRBJ2-2	.	CASSLGSSTGELFF	TGTGCCAGCAGTCTAGGATCGAGTACCGGGGAGCTGTTTTTT